A selection of T cell receptor beta chains follows, all from one sample in a study of neurological immune-mediated disorders. In TCRdb, the 5' RACE reads were re-called with MiXCR into one record per CDR3 protein. The sample consists of about 77,000 distinct CDR3 sequences, 9.4% of them appearing once. Sequencing was done on a sample of PBMCs. The receptors originated from a man in his forties or fifties in good health. The CDR3 runs from the conserved cysteine through the conserved F or W. The D gene is left open where the match is weak. Not every row has a clone size; where given, it reads once, few, many or a size class.

V gene: TRBV7-2; J gene: TRBJ2-1; clone size: many; D gene: TRBD2; CDR3 DNA: TGTGCCAGCAGCCTTAGCGGGGTTCTCAGCTCCTACAATGAGCAGTTCTTC; CDR3 protein: CASSLSGVLSSYNEQFF
V gene: TRBV5-1; J gene: TRBJ1-6; clone size: many; D gene: .; CDR3 DNA: TGCGCCAGCAGCTTAAGCAGGGCGAATGATTCACCCCTCCACTTT; CDR3 protein: CASSLSRANDSPLHF
V gene: TRBV5-6; J gene: TRBJ2-1; clone size: many; D gene: .; CDR3 DNA: TGTGCCAGCAGCCCGATCGGCCACAATGAGCAGTTCTTC; CDR3 protein: CASSPIGHNEQFF
V gene: TRBV30; J gene: TRBJ1-2; clone size: many; D gene: .; CDR3 DNA: TGTGCCTGGAGTGTTCCCGGGAATAGGCCCTATGGCTACACCTTC; CDR3 protein: CAWSVPGNRPYGYTF
V gene: TRBV11-1; J gene: TRBJ2-7; clone size: many; D gene: .; CDR3 DNA: TGTGCCAGCAGCTCCTCCGGGACATCACCTCCTGAGCAGTACTTC; CDR3 protein: CASSSSGTSPPEQYF
V gene: TRBV5-1; J gene: TRBJ2-7; clone size: few; D gene: .; CDR3 DNA: TGCGCCAGCAGCTTTGAGGGAGTGGGCGAGCAGTACTTC; CDR3 protein: CASSFEGVGEQYF
V gene: TRBV7-2; J gene: TRBJ2-7; clone size: many; D gene: .; CDR3 DNA: TGTGCCAGCAGCCGAAGAGCCCGGGGCGAGCAGTACTTC; CDR3 protein: CASSRRARGEQYF
V gene: TRBV6-2/TRBV6-3; J gene: TRBJ2-7; clone size: many; D gene: .; CDR3 DNA: TGTGCCAGCAGGCCCAATCCCGGCGTAAACGAGCAGTACTTC; CDR3 protein: CASRPNPGVNEQYF
V gene: TRBV5-1; J gene: TRBJ2-7; clone size: many; D gene: TRBD2; CDR3 DNA: TGCGCCAGCAGCTTCGGGACTAGCGGGGTTTACGAGCAGTACTTC; CDR3 protein: CASSFGTSGVYEQYF
V gene: TRBV12-3/TRBV12-4; J gene: TRBJ2-7; clone size: many; D gene: .; CDR3 DNA: TGTGCCAGCAGTTTAACGGGGATGGGCTACGAGCAGTACTTC; CDR3 protein: CASSLTGMGYEQYF
V gene: TRBV21-1; J gene: TRBJ2-7; clone size: .; D gene: .; CDR3 DNA: TGTGCCAGCAGCAAAGTTTACTGTAGGCCGTCCTCCTACGAGCAGTACTTC; CDR3 protein: CASSKVYCRPSSYEQYF
V gene: TRBV7-2; J gene: TRBJ2-2; clone size: many; D gene: .; CDR3 DNA: TGTGCCAGCAGCTTAATGCAGGCTTTGAACACCGGGGAGCTGTTTTTT; CDR3 protein: CASSLMQALNTGELFF
V gene: TRBV10-3; J gene: TRBJ2-3; clone size: .; D gene: TRBD2; CDR3 DNA: TGTGCCATCAGTGGCATCCTAGCGGGGGGGACAGATACGCAGTATTTT; CDR3 protein: CAISGILAGGTDTQYF
V gene: TRBV27; J gene: TRBJ2-5; clone size: many; D gene: TRBD2; CDR3 DNA: TGTGCCAGCAGCGCCCTGGCTAGCGGGTACCAAGAGACCCAGTACTTC; CDR3 protein: CASSALASGYQETQYF
V gene: TRBV3-1; J gene: TRBJ2-6; clone size: .; D gene: .; CDR3 DNA: TGTGCCAGCAGCCAAGCGGGGGCCCTCTCTGGGGCCAACGTCCTGACTTTC; CDR3 protein: CASSQAGALSGANVLTF
V gene: TRBV5-1; J gene: TRBJ2-2; clone size: many; D gene: .; CDR3 DNA: TGCGCCAGCAGGGTCTCCGGGACTGCGAACACCGGGGAGCTGTTTTTT; CDR3 protein: CASRVSGTANTGELFF
V gene: TRBV6-1; J gene: TRBJ1-1; clone size: .; D gene: .; CDR3 DNA: TGTGCCAGCAGTTCCCAGACAGGAACGAACACTGAAGCTTTCTTT; CDR3 protein: CASSSQTGTNTEAFF
V gene: TRBV9; J gene: TRBJ2-1; clone size: many; D gene: TRBD1; CDR3 DNA: TGTGCCAGCAGTACGAGTGTGGGGACAGTAAATGAGCAGTTCTTC; CDR3 protein: CASSTSVGTVNEQFF
V gene: TRBV4-3; J gene: TRBJ2-3; clone size: many; D gene: .; CDR3 DNA: TGCGCCAGCAGCCAGGGATATAGCACAGATACGCAGTATTTT; CDR3 protein: CASSQGYSTDTQYF
V gene: TRBV20-1; J gene: TRBJ1-2; clone size: .; D gene: TRBD1; CDR3 DNA: TGCAGAGCACAGGGGGGCAACTATGGCTACACCTTC; CDR3 protein: CRAQGGNYGYTF
V gene: TRBV6-2/TRBV6-3; J gene: TRBJ2-1; clone size: many; D gene: .; CDR3 DNA: TGTGCCAGCAGTTTCATGGGATTCGACAGCGGATCCTACAATGAGCAGTTCTTC; CDR3 protein: CASSFMGFDSGSYNEQFF
V gene: TRBV5-1; J gene: TRBJ2-1; clone size: many; D gene: .; CDR3 DNA: TGCGCCAGCAGCTTGCGGCAGGGGATGAACAATGAGCAGTTCTTC; CDR3 protein: CASSLRQGMNNEQFF
V gene: TRBV7-2; J gene: TRBJ1-6; clone size: many; D gene: .; CDR3 DNA: TGTGCCAGCAGCCCCCGAGGGATGGCGAGCTCCTATAATTCACCCCTCCACTTT; CDR3 protein: CASSPRGMASSYNSPLHF
V gene: TRBV9; J gene: TRBJ2-2; clone size: many; D gene: TRBD2; CDR3 DNA: TGTGCCAGCAGTGTAGGGCCCGGGACTAGCGGCACCGGGGAGCTGTTTTTT; CDR3 protein: CASSVGPGTSGTGELFF
V gene: TRBV29-1; J gene: TRBJ1-5; clone size: many; D gene: .; CDR3 DNA: TGCAGCGTTGAAGGGGCAGGGGAGGGACAGCCCCAGCATTTT; CDR3 protein: CSVEGAGEGQPQHF
V gene: TRBV12-3/TRBV12-4; J gene: TRBJ2-1; clone size: many; D gene: .; CDR3 DNA: TGTGCCAGCAGTTTTACGGGTTCGTGGTACAATGAGCAGTTCTTC; CDR3 protein: CASSFTGSWYNEQFF
V gene: TRBV7-9; J gene: TRBJ2-3; clone size: .; D gene: .; CDR3 DNA: TGTGCCAGCAGCTTCGGTTTTCGGGTGCAAACTAGCACAGATACGCAGTATTTT; CDR3 protein: CASSFGFRVQTSTDTQYF
V gene: TRBV27; J gene: TRBJ2-2; clone size: many; D gene: .; CDR3 DNA: TGTGCCAGCAGTTTAAGCACCGGGGAGCTGTTTTTT; CDR3 protein: CASSLSTGELFF
V gene: TRBV7-9; J gene: TRBJ2-3; clone size: many; D gene: TRBD2; CDR3 DNA: TGTGCCAGCAGCCCTGTTGGGCGGGGGGGCGCTGCAGATACGCAGTATTTT; CDR3 protein: CASSPVGRGGAADTQYF
V gene: TRBV28; J gene: TRBJ1-2; clone size: few; D gene: .; CDR3 DNA: TGTGCCAGCAGTTTATTCTCCGGGACAAGGATTAACTATGGCTACACCTTC; CDR3 protein: CASSLFSGTRINYGYTF
V gene: TRBV3-1; J gene: TRBJ2-7; clone size: many; D gene: .; CDR3 DNA: TGTGCCAGCAGCCAACAGGGGGGGTCCTACGAGCAGTACTTC; CDR3 protein: CASSQQGGSYEQYF
V gene: TRBV12-3/TRBV12-4; J gene: TRBJ2-1; clone size: many; D gene: .; CDR3 DNA: TGTGCCAGCAGCCCTATTACTAGTGGTGAGCAGTTCTTC; CDR3 protein: CASSPITSGEQFF
V gene: TRBV4-1; J gene: TRBJ2-3; clone size: many; D gene: TRBD2; CDR3 DNA: TGCGCCAGCAGCCCGACCACCACCGGGACTAGCGGATTGTTCACAGATACGCAGTATTTT; CDR3 protein: CASSPTTTGTSGLFTDTQYF
V gene: TRBV28; J gene: TRBJ2-3; clone size: many; D gene: TRBD2; CDR3 DNA: TGTGCCAGCAGTTTTTATCGGGCTAGCGGGAGAACAGATACGCAGTATTTT; CDR3 protein: CASSFYRASGRTDTQYF
V gene: TRBV9; J gene: TRBJ2-3; clone size: many; D gene: .; CDR3 DNA: TGTGCCAGCAGCGTAGGGCAGGGACTCACAGATACGCAGTATTTT; CDR3 protein: CASSVGQGLTDTQYF
V gene: TRBV20-1; J gene: TRBJ1-6; clone size: many; D gene: .; CDR3 DNA: TGCAGTGCTAGAACCCCCGGAGGGAAAAATTCACCCCTCCACTTT; CDR3 protein: CSARTPGGKNSPLHF
V gene: TRBV28; J gene: TRBJ1-3; clone size: .; D gene: .; CDR3 DNA: TGTGCCAGCAGTTTCGGCGGGATCTCTGGAAACACCATATATTTT; CDR3 protein: CASSFGGISGNTIYF
V gene: TRBV6-5; J gene: TRBJ1-5; clone size: many; D gene: .; CDR3 DNA: TGTGCCAGCAGTCTCAAGGCGAATCAGCCCCAGCATTTT; CDR3 protein: CASSLKANQPQHF
V gene: TRBV5-6; J gene: TRBJ2-1; clone size: many; D gene: .; CDR3 DNA: TGTGCCAGCAGGTGGGAGCAGGGTGAGCAGTTCTTC; CDR3 protein: CASRWEQGEQFF
V gene: TRBV5-1; J gene: TRBJ2-7; clone size: many; D gene: TRBD1; CDR3 DNA: TGCGCCAGCAGCTACGCTGGGACAGGGGGGACCTACGAGCAGTACTTC; CDR3 protein: CASSYAGTGGTYEQYF
V gene: TRBV9; J gene: TRBJ2-6; clone size: many; D gene: TRBD1; CDR3 DNA: TGTGCCAGCAGCTCGAGACCCGGGACAGAAGGCCTCTCTGGGGCCAACGTCCTGACTTTC; CDR3 protein: CASSSRPGTEGLSGANVLTF
V gene: TRBV12-3/TRBV12-4; J gene: TRBJ2-7; clone size: many; D gene: TRBD2; CDR3 DNA: TGTGCCAGCAGTACTAGCGCCTACGAGCAGTACTTC; CDR3 protein: CASSTSAYEQYF
V gene: TRBV29-1; J gene: TRBJ2-5; clone size: .; D gene: .; CDR3 DNA: TGCAGCGTTGGGGACCTACAAGAGACCCAGTACTTC; CDR3 protein: CSVGDLQETQYF
V gene: TRBV20-1; J gene: TRBJ2-1; clone size: .; D gene: TRBD2; CDR3 DNA: TGCAGTGCGTACGACCATAGCGGGAGGGCCTATGAGCAGTTCTTC; CDR3 protein: CSAYDHSGRAYEQFF
V gene: TRBV12-3/TRBV12-4; J gene: TRBJ2-2; clone size: many; D gene: .; CDR3 DNA: TGTGCCAGCAGTTTTTTGGCTACCAGGGAGCTGTTTTTT; CDR3 protein: CASSFLATRELFF
V gene: TRBV10-3; J gene: TRBJ1-2; clone size: many; D gene: .; CDR3 DNA: TGTGCCATCAGTGACCCCCAGCGGGGGACTAATGGCTACACCTTC; CDR3 protein: CAISDPQRGTNGYTF
V gene: TRBV15; J gene: TRBJ2-7; clone size: many; D gene: .; CDR3 DNA: TGTGCCACCAGCAGAGGAGGAGAGACCTACGAGCAGTACTTC; CDR3 protein: CATSRGGETYEQYF
V gene: TRBV4-3; J gene: TRBJ2-3; clone size: .; D gene: .; CDR3 DNA: TGCGCCAGCAGTCAATATCTTGGGCCCGGTACAGATACGCAGTATTTT; CDR3 protein: CASSQYLGPGTDTQYF
V gene: TRBV5-1; J gene: TRBJ2-1; clone size: many; D gene: TRBD2; CDR3 DNA: TGCGCCAGCAGCTTGAGCAGCGGGAGTTACAATGAGCAGTTCTTC; CDR3 protein: CASSLSSGSYNEQFF
V gene: TRBV3-1; J gene: TRBJ2-3; clone size: many; D gene: .; CDR3 DNA: TGTGCCAGCAGCCAAGAGTCCGGGGGAGGAGATACGCAGTATTTT; CDR3 protein: CASSQESGGGDTQYF
V gene: TRBV7-2; J gene: TRBJ2-3; clone size: .; D gene: .; CDR3 DNA: .; CDR3 protein: CASSFYICSARTGLAGVNTQYF
V gene: TRBV28; J gene: TRBJ2-5; clone size: many; D gene: .; CDR3 DNA: TGTGCCAGCTTAGGGGACCGCAGGGAGACCCAGTACTTC; CDR3 protein: CASLGDRRETQYF
V gene: TRBV12-3/TRBV12-4; J gene: TRBJ1-6; clone size: few; D gene: .; CDR3 DNA: TGTGCCAGCAGTCGGGAGGTCCACTCACCCCTCCACTTT; CDR3 protein: CASSREVHSPLHF
V gene: TRBV10-1; J gene: TRBJ2-2; clone size: few; D gene: TRBD1; CDR3 DNA: TGCGCCAGCAGGGAACAGGGGGCAGCCGGGGAGCTGTTTTTT; CDR3 protein: CASREQGAAGELFF
V gene: TRBV25-1; J gene: TRBJ2-3; clone size: many; D gene: .; CDR3 DNA: TGTGCCAGCAGTGAATTCCCAGGCGGGCGGCGTGTGGATACGCAGTATTTT; CDR3 protein: CASSEFPGGRRVDTQYF
V gene: TRBV7-2; J gene: TRBJ2-1; clone size: few; D gene: .; CDR3 DNA: TGTGCCAGCAGCTTACTAGGTTACAATGAGCAGTTCTTC; CDR3 protein: CASSLLGYNEQFF
V gene: TRBV28; J gene: TRBJ2-2; clone size: many; D gene: .; CDR3 DNA: TGTGCCAGCAGCCCTTCTTGGAGTTCGAACACCGGGGAGCTGTTTTTT; CDR3 protein: CASSPSWSSNTGELFF
V gene: TRBV4-1; J gene: TRBJ2-1; clone size: many; D gene: .; CDR3 DNA: TGCGCCAGCAGCCAAGGGGCGGAGGCAACCTACAATGAGCAGTTCTTC; CDR3 protein: CASSQGAEATYNEQFF
V gene: TRBV6-6; J gene: TRBJ2-1; clone size: many; D gene: .; CDR3 DNA: TGTGCCAGCAGTCGCAAATCCGGGGTCGAGCAGTTCTTC; CDR3 protein: CASSRKSGVEQFF
V gene: TRBV20-1; J gene: TRBJ1-1; clone size: many; D gene: .; CDR3 DNA: TGCAGTGCCCCTCGGGACGGCTTCGGCACTGAAGCTTTCTTT; CDR3 protein: CSAPRDGFGTEAFF